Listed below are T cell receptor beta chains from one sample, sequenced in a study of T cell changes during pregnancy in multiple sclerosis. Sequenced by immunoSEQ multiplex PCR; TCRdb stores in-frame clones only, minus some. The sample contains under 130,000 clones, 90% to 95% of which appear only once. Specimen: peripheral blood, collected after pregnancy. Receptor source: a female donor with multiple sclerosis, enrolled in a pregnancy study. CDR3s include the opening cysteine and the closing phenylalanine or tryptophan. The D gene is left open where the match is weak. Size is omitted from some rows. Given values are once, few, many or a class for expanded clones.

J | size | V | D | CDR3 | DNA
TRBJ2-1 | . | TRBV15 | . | CATSSGSVSYNEQFF | TGTGCCACCAGCAGTGGTTCGGTCTCCTACAATGAGCAGTTCTTC
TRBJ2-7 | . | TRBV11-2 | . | CASSQGTYEQYF | TGTGCCAGCAGCCAGGGGACCTACGAGCAGTACTTC
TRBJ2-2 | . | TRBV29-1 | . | CSVLGTLNTGELFF | TGCAGCGTTTTGGGGACACTGAACACCGGGGAGCTGTTTTTT
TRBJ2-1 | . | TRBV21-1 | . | CASSGRGAIHNEQFF | TGTGCCAGCAGCGGGAGGGGGGCGATCCACAATGAGCAGTTCTTC
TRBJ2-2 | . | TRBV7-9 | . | CASSPWKVGDTNTGELFF | TGTGCCAGCAGCCCCTGGAAGGTCGGGGATACGAACACCGGGGAGCTGTTTTTT
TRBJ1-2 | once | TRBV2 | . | CASRDSGLGGYTF | TGTGCCAGCAGGGACTCAGGACTTGGTGGCTACACCTTC
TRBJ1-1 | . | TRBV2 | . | CASSESMGGAMSTEAFF | TGTGCCAGCAGTGAAAGTATGGGGGGGGCTATGAGCACTGAAGCTTTCTTT
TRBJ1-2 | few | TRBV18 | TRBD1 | CASSPGQGRNYGYTF | TGTGCCAGCTCACCAGGACAGGGACGCAACTATGGCTACACCTTC
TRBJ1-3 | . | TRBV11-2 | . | CASSSVHTGNSGNTIYF | TGTGCCAGCAGCTCCGTTCATACAGGCAACTCTGGAAACACCATATATTTT
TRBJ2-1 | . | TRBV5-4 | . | CASSLPVYGGQYNEQFF | TGTGCCAGCAGCTTACCTGTATACGGGGGGCAATACAATGAGCAGTTCTTC
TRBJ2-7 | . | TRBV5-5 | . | CASSPSGDRSYEQYF | TGTGCCAGCAGCCCCTCGGGGGACAGATCCTACGAGCAGTACTTC
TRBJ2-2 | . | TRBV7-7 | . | CASSHRAGELFF | TGTGCTAGCAGCCACAGGGCCGGGGAGCTGTTTTTT
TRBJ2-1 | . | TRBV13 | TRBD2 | CASSYPGGRSYNEQFF | TGTGCCAGCAGTTACCCGGGGGGACGCTCCTACAATGAGCAGTTCTTC
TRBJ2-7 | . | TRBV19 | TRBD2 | CASSIERGRVTVQYF | TGTGCCAGTAGTATCGAAAGAGGGAGGGTTACGGTGCAGTACTTC
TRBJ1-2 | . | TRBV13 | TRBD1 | CASSVSGTGDLGGYTF | TGTGCCAGCAGCGTATCCGGGACAGGGGATCTTGGTGGCTACACCTTC
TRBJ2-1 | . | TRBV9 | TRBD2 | CASSPRTSGGLSSYNEQFF | TGTGCCAGCAGCCCCCGGACTAGCGGGGGGCTTAGCTCGTACAATGAGCAGTTCTTC
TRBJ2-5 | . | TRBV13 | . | CASSFSGQETQYF | TGTGCCAGCAGCTTTTCAGGACAAGAGACCCAGTACTTC
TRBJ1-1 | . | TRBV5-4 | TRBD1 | CASSLAGGESEAFF | TGTGCCAGCAGCTTGGCAGGGGGCGAATCTGAAGCTTTCTTT
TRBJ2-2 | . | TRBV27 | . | CATHPQGPGELFF | TGTGCCACCCACCCCCAGGGGCCCGGGGAGCTGTTTTTT
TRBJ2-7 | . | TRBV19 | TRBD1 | CASRRTGVHEQYF | TGTGCCAGTAGACGGACAGGGGTCCACGAGCAGTACTTC
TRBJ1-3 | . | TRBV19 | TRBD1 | CASSSRDRGRSPGNTIYF | TGTGCCAGTAGCAGCCGGGACAGGGGGCGAAGCCCCGGAAACACCATATATTTT
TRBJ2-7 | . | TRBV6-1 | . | CASSDTDEQYF | TGTGCCAGCAGTGATACGGACGAGCAGTACTTC
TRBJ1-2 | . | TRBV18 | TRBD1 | CASSVTGTGGSEGYTF | TGTGCCAGCTCTGTAACCGGGACAGGGGGCTCGGAGGGCTACACCTTC